This TCR beta chain was sequenced for a study of T-cell memory formation after mild COVID-19. This clonotype was recorded many times. The germline V gene encodes CDR1 SGHTA and CDR2 FQGTGA. J lost 6 bases, V lost 4 bases, and 14 bases had no gene match. CDR3 size: 18 residues. TCRdb recomputed calls from the 5' RACE reads with MiXCR, one row per CDR3 protein. The sample includes tens of thousands of distinct CDR3 sequences, 9.3% seen only once; the top ten take approximately 12%. The chain has TRBV7-3 and TRBJ2-1; 11 bases are a match to TRBD2. This receptor was identified in an adult woman who had mild COVID-19 (a few samples of this study predate the infection). Cell type and time point are not known. Material: PBMCs or a T cell subset sorted from them (not recorded which). The DNA for the CDR3 is TGTGCCAGCAGCTCCCCGACTAGCGGGAAACCCCGAGGCAATGAGCAGTTCTTC. Translated: CASSSPTSGKPRGNEQFF.